This T cell receptor (beta chain) came from a study of blood T cells in healthy people across ages. Study-wide points: In long-lived donors, naive CD4+ cell counts and diversity exceeded those of aged donors. Those diversity estimates obtained from one million T cells were thought to be underestimates. Expanded clonotype changes were possibly confounded by unknown donor CMV status.

For every donor, a draw yielded 7.5 to 10 milliliters of peripheral blood. This clonotype was observed a handful of times. The antigen is not known. V trimming: 5 bases; J trimming: 0 bases; junction bases outside the gene matches: 4. The CDR3 loop spans 14 amino acids. Germline V gives CDR1 SQVTM, CDR2 ANQGSEA. The authors ran a second PCR of roughly 7 to 11 cycles using a sample-barcoded 5' primer and a J-beta primer mix. TCRdb reanalysed the 5' RACE reads using MiXCR and keeps one entry per CDR3 protein. The table includes roughly 2 million distinct CDR3 sequences, roughly 50% detected once. The sequencing input was blood. The clonotype originates from a woman aged 40 to 50 in good health. This rearrangement joins TRBV29-1 to TRBJ1-5, with 7 positions matching TRBD1. CDR3 residues: CSVTGTDSNQPQHF. The CDR3 DNA reads TGCAGCGTTACCGGGACAGATAGCAATCAGCCCCAGCATTTT.